This T cell receptor beta chain was identified in a study of CXCR3-negative and CXCR3-positive naive CD8 T cells. General observations from the study: Researchers report that CXCR3-positive naive cells carry more hydrophobic TRB CDR3s than CXCR3-negative naive cells. Much lower diversity was found in memory CD8+ cells, while both naive subsets had comparably high diversity.

Using triplicate sorts, 250,000 to 350,000 cells were collected each time from every CD8+ T cell subset. The authors gated naive CD8+ T cells as CD45RO-CCR7+CD27+CD95-. Comment on this clonotype: Its antigen remains unidentified.

UMI labels and 5' RACE were used to prepare the TRB cDNA libraries. TCRdb re-called the 5' RACE reads; one entry per CDR3 protein, DNA not given. Found here are about 110,000 distinct CDR3 sequences; the top ten clones hold more than 0.3%. The receptor was derived from a human donor in good health. Some clones in this sample may be carry-over from other donors' samples. Sequencing was carried out using naive CXCR3+ CD8+ T cells from blood. Stated subset: CD45RO-CCR7+CD27+CD95- naive CD8+ T cells expressing CXCR3 (TNR3+).

CDR3 loop: CASSDGQPQHF. V and J are TRBV2 and TRBJ1-5. Germline lookup yields CDR1 SNHLY and CDR2 FYNNEI. CDR3 length: 11 amino acids.